This T cell receptor beta chain was recovered during a study of human T cells and chemical hapten exposure. Study at large: On the upper back, patch tests were applied with 0.01% DPC and read at 6 days. Study-wide findings and caveats: Expanded TCRs were compared with controls, and the expanded TCRs formed significantly more large CDR3 similarity clusters.

TCRdb analysed the RACE reads with MiXCR anew, one entry per CDR3 protein. This table has 120,000 or so distinct CDR3 sequences, about 13% appearing once. This clonotype was seen at least ten times. What it recognizes is unknown. This CDR3 has 13 residues. V gave up 8 bases and J gave up 5 bases, with 10 bases separating them. Per the germline V gene, CDR1 is SGHVS and CDR2 is FNYEAQ. Time point given: pre-sensitization, week 0. The treatment was: therapeutic diphenylcyclopropenone sensitization with weekly scalp DPC. The donor pool consisted of alopecia patients aged 18 to 70 years, considered suitable for DPC.

The sample in question was whole blood, obtained in connection with sensitization to the hapten diphenylcyclopropenone (DPC). The TCR originated in a woman aged 18-30 years with alopecia areata. Some clones in this sample may be carry-over from other donors' samples. The V gene is TRBV7-6, the J gene TRBJ2-6; D uncertain. The CDR3: CASSDLRANVLTF. Written as DNA, the CDR3 is TGTGCCAGCTCGGACCTTAGGGCCAACGTCCTGACTTTC. The full variable domain, completed using reference TRBV7-6 and TRBJ2-6, is GAGVSQSPRYKVTKRGQDVALRCDPISGHVSLYWYRQALGQGPEFLTYFNYEAQQDKSGLPNDRFSAERPEGSISTLTIQRTEQRDSAMYRCASSDLRANVLTFGAGSRLTVL.